These 21 T cell receptor beta chains share one sample of origin, sequenced in a study of blood T cells in healthy people across ages. The authors ran a second PCR of roughly 7 to 11 cycles using a sample-barcoded 5' primer and a J-beta primer mix. One entry per CDR3 protein, called by TCRdb with MiXCR from the 5' RACE reads. Of hundreds of thousands of distinct CDR3 sequences listed, approximately 21% are singletons. Sequencing was done on a sample of blood. The receptors stem from a man aged 70 or older in good health.

A few counts support this clonotype. The V and J genes are TRBV5-1 and TRBJ1-4, with 8 bases identical to TRBD1. The CDR3 is 16 residues long. From germline, CDR1 is SGHRS and CDR2 YFSETQ. The trim removed 4 bases at V and 7 bases at J, leaving 12 bases unmatched. CDR3 protein: CASSPLPGGGLEKLFF. The CDR3 region has the DNA TGCGCCAGCAGCCCTCTCCCAGGGGGCGGGCTTGAAAAACTGTTTTTT.

This clonotype was picked up a small number of times. V gene TRBV7-2 combines with J gene TRBJ2-3; TRBD2 matches at 7 bases. Per germline, CDR1 SGHTA and CDR2 FQGNSA. Unmatched junction bases numbered 6, after V lost 5 bases and J lost 10 bases. This CDR3 region has 12 residues. The CDR3 sequence is CASSVPGLPQYF. CDR3 nucleotides: TGTGCCAGCAGCGTGCCGGGACTACCGCAGTATTTT.

This clonotype was found many times. V gene TRBV7-9 combines with J gene TRBJ1-4; 7 nucleotides match TRBD1. CDR3 length equals 15 residues. Germline V gene data show CDR1 as SEHNR and CDR2 as FQNEAQ (reference sequence). Losses at the gene ends were 5 bases for V and 8 bases for J; bases not matched to a gene: 11. The CDR3 spells CASSTGQDHREKLFF. CDR3 in DNA: TGTGCCAGCAGCACCGGACAGGATCACCGGGAAAAACTGTTTTTT.

The rearrangement links TRBV3-1 to TRBJ2-5, with TRBD2 identical over 10 bases. CDR3 length: 16 amino acids. The germline CDR1 and CDR2 sequences are LGHDT and YNNKEL (reference sequence). The junction had 6 bases not matched to a gene; V was cut back by 1 base and J by 4 bases. The CDR3 region has the DNA TGTGCCAGCAGCCAAGTGAAGCCTAGCGGGGGAGAGACCCAGTACTTC. It translates to CASSQVKPSGGETQYF.

This clonotype was picked up a small number of times. V usage is TRBV20-1 and J usage is TRBJ2-3; 13 nucleotides agree with TRBD2. CDR1 DFQATT and CDR2 SNEGSKA come from the germline V gene (reference sequence). With V trimmed by 4 bases and J by 6 bases, 16 bases remained unmatched. The CDR3 length is 18 residues. CDR3 bases: TGCAGTGCTACTCCATCTTTACTAGCGGGAGGGCCAACTGATACGCAGTATTTT. As protein: CSATPSLLAGGPTDTQYF.

This chain connects TRBV4-1 to TRBJ2-3; unclear D gene. CDR3 length: 15 residues. The V and J ends lost 2 bases and 1 base respectively, with 10 bases between them. CDR1 is MGHRA and CDR2 is YSYEKL in the germline V gene. The chain's CDR3 is CASSQLFVGTDTQYF. Here the CDR3 DNA reads TGCGCCAGCAGCCAACTCTTCGTTGGCACAGATACGCAGTATTTT.

This clonotype was counted only a few times. The chain recombines TRBV3-1 with TRBJ1-4; D not certain. The germline V gene has CDR1 LGHDT and CDR2 YNNKEL (reference sequence). The CDR3 spans 13 residues. V lost 2 bases, J lost 3 bases, and 4 bases lay in between. The CDR3, as DNA: TGTGCCAGCAGCCAAAGTCCTAATGAAAAACTGTTTTTT. This codes for CASSQSPNEKLFF.

The V call is TRBV4-3, the J call TRBJ2-3, with D possibly matching TRBD1 (5 bases). Trimming took 1 base from V and 2 from J, leaving 7 bases between them. From germline, CDR1 is LGHNA and CDR2 YSLEER. CDR3 length equals 14 residues. Here the CDR3 reads CASSQGQYTDTQYF. The DNA for the CDR3 is TGCGCCAGCAGCCAAGGACAGTACACAGATACGCAGTATTTT.

The V gene is TRBV20-1, the J gene TRBJ2-3, with no clear D. Germline V gene lookup returns CDR1 DFQATT and CDR2 SNEGSKA (reference sequence). This CDR3 contains 13 residues. V shed 1 base and J shed 4 bases, with 9 bases lying between them. The CDR3 protein is CSARVPTPDTQYF. The CDR3 DNA reads TGCAGTGCTAGAGTCCCGACCCCAGATACGCAGTATTTT.

The chain uses TRBV7-9 and TRBJ2-2, with a tentative D call TRBD2 (6 bases). CDR3 length: 14 amino acids. Germline CDR1 SEHNR, CDR2 FQNEAQ (reference sequence). V was pared by 7 bases and J by 9 bases, with 18 bases between. The CDR3 spells CASNPGTVEWELFF. CDR3 coding DNA: TGTGCCAGCAACCCAGGGACTGTAGAGTGGGAGCTGTTTTTT.

This clonotype has just a few counts. The CDR3 region is CASSLSSGVFTGELFF. The CDR3 DNA follows: TGTGCCAGCAGCTTATCTAGCGGTGTTTTCACCGGGGAGCTGTTTTTT. V and J are TRBV5-6 and TRBJ2-2, with 7 bases matching TRBD2. The germline V gene has CDR1 SGHDT and CDR2 YYEEEE. The CDR3 covers 16 residues. Germline trimming cut 2 bases from V and 4 bases from J; bases unmatched to any gene: 8.

This clonotype was observed a few times. At one end the junction does not follow the germline gene, possibly because of a read error. V and J are TRBV12-3 or TRBV12-4 and TRBJ1-6; D ambiguous. CDR3 length: 18 amino acids. In nucleotides, the CDR3 is TGTGCCAGCAGTTTTCAGGCAGGACGGAGCTCCTATAATTCACTCCTCCACTTT. Residues: CASSFQAGRSSYNSLLHF.

This clonotype was detected only a few times. Because it lacks the conserved phenylalanine or tryptophan at the end, this CDR3 is likely a read error. The chain combines TRBV18 with TRBJ2-5; the D gene is possibly TRBD2 (6 bases). The length of the CDR3 is 15 residues. Trimming took off 0 bases at V and 3 bases at J, with 11 bases between the two ends. Per the germline V gene, CDR1 is KGHSH and CDR2 is LQKENI. CDR3 DNA sequence: TGTGCCAGCTCACCACCTAGCGGTTCCAAAGAGACCCAGTACCTC. Its protein product is CASSPPSGSKETQYL.

This clonotype was counted at least ten times. The V gene is TRBV29-1, the J gene TRBJ2-2; 10 bases are shared with TRBD2. The length of the CDR3 is 14 residues. V shed 5 bases and J 4 bases; nucleotides not matched to a gene: 4. Germline CDR1 and CDR2: SQVTM and ANQGSEA. The DNA for the CDR3 is TGCAGCGTTCTAGCGGGAGCAGGCACCGGGGAGCTGTTTTTT. Amino acid sequence: CSVLAGAGTGELFF.

This clonotype has ten or more counts. This chain uses TRBV20-1 with TRBJ2-1; D might be TRBD2 (5 bases). The ends were cut back, 6 bases at V and 2 bases at J, with 17 bases in the middle. The CDR3 has 15 amino acids. Germline CDR1 and CDR2: DFQATT and SNEGSKA (reference sequence). CDR3 sequence reads: CSATSWIGTYNEQFF. The CDR3 DNA reads as TGCAGTGCCACGTCGTGGATCGGGACCTACAATGAGCAGTTCTTC.

The chain combines TRBV12-3 or TRBV12-4 with TRBJ2-5, with 8 nucleotides matching TRBD2. The ends lost 7 bases at V and 7 bases at J; junction bases unmatched: 8. The CDR3 consists of 13 residues. CDR3 residues: CASIAGTSVTQYF. The CDR3 DNA reads as TGTGCCAGCATCGCAGGGACTAGTGTGACCCAGTACTTC.

The V gene is TRBV4-1, the J gene TRBJ1-6; possibly TRBD1 for D (5 bases). CDR1 MGHRA and CDR2 YSYEKL come from the germline V gene. CDR3 length equals 14 residues. Trimming took 5 bases from V and 7 from J, leaving 12 bases between them. DNA of the CDR3: TGCGCCAGCAGCGGGAAGGGGTGGAATTCACCCCTCCACTTT. Protein sequence: CASSGKGWNSPLHF.

This clonotype was counted between two and nine times. The chain carries TRBV29-1 and TRBJ2-7, with TRBD2 matching 12 bases. Unmatched junction bases numbered 7, after V lost 4 bases and J lost 0 bases. CDR1 and CDR2 from the germline V gene are SQVTM and ANQGSEA. The CDR3 is 16 residues long. CDR3 sequence (DNA): TGCAGCGTTGCCGGGACTAGCGGGTTAAGCTCCTACGAGCAGTACTTC. Its protein is CSVAGTSGLSSYEQYF.

A word on this clonotype: As the CDR3 is not closed by the conserved phenylalanine or tryptophan, this likely results from a read error. CDR3 in DNA: TGTGCCATCAGTGAGTCACGTACAGGGGGCAAGCGGGAGGGTGAGCAGTTCTTA. This codes for CAISESRTGGKREGEQFL. The rearrangement uses TRBV10-3 and TRBJ2-1, with a tentative D call TRBD2 (10 bases). V was pared by 0 bases and J by 9 bases, with 24 bases between. The germline CDR1 and CDR2 sequences are ENHRY and SYGVKD. The CDR3 is made up of 18 amino acids.

This sequence joins TRBV3-1 and TRBJ2-1; possible D gene TRBD2, 5 bases. CDR3 size: 13 residues. The V gene's germline CDR1 is LGHDT and CDR2 YNNKEL (reference sequence). Trimming shortened V by 3 bases and J by 5 bases, and 8 bases separated the two germline ends. The CDR3 DNA sequence: TGTGCCAGCAGCCATCGAGCGGACAATGAGCAGTTCTTC. Translated: CASSHRADNEQFF.

The chain uses TRBV3-1 and TRBJ2-1; 16 bases map to TRBD2. With 4 bases clipped from V and 2 bases from J, the junction kept 8 bases outside the gene matches. The CDR3 contains 19 residues. Germline CDR1 is LGHDT and CDR2 is YNNKEL (reference sequence). CDR3 in amino acids: CASSPNPGTSGRAYNEQFF. The CDR3 nucleotides read TGTGCCAGCAGCCCAAATCCCGGGACTAGCGGGAGGGCCTACAATGAGCAGTTCTTC.